The 19 T cell receptor beta chains in this list originate from one sample, sequenced in a study of blood T cell repertoires in COVID-19. Assay: immunoSEQ multiplex PCR; the TCRdb copy retains only in-frame clones and omits some. This table holds tens of thousands of clones, 85% to 90% found once. The sequenced sample was peripheral blood. Receptors were obtained from a man aged 50-59 years with active COVID-19.

The rearrangement uses TRBV2 and TRBJ2-5; TRBD2 aligns across 13 bases. V shed 6 bases, J shed 5 bases, and the junction held 9 bases outside the gene matches. Germline V gene lookup returns CDR1 SNHLY and CDR2 FYNNEI. The CDR3 runs 16 residues. The CDR3 loop is CASSPRTSGGMETQYF. CDR3 DNA: TGTGCCAGCAGCCCACGGACTAGCGGGGGAATGGAGACCCAGTACTTC.

Worth noting for this clone: An end of the junction does not agree with germline; a read error may underlie this. CDR3 bases: TGCAGTGCTAGAGAGCACCGGGACACCCTCTTC. Translating gives CSAREHRDTLF. The chain employs TRBV20-1 and TRBJ2-7, with D maybe TRBD1 (6 bases). CDR3 length equals 11 residues. Germline values: CDR1 DFQATT, CDR2 SNEGSKA (reference sequence).

The J gene is TRBJ2-7, the V gene TRBV5-1; 12 positions agree with TRBD2. Germline loops: CDR1 SGHRS, CDR2 YFSETQ. The CDR3 consists of 16 residues. J lost 6 bases, V lost 0 bases, and 7 bases had no gene match. The CDR3 nucleotides read TGCGCCAGCAGCTTGGAGAGGCTAGCGGGGGGGTCCGAGCAGTACTTC. It codes for CASSLERLAGGSEQYF.

The chain has TRBV7-8 and TRBJ2-7; D not certain. Trimming shortened V by 3 bases and J by 0 bases, and 6 bases separated the two germline ends. CDR1 SGHVS and CDR2 FQNEAQ come from the germline V gene. There are 13 residues in the CDR3. CDR3 in amino acids: CASSFRFSYEQYF. The CDR3 DNA follows: TGTGCCAGCAGCTTCAGGTTCTCCTACGAGCAGTACTTC. Combining the CDR3 with reference TRBV7-8 and TRBJ2-7 gives the whole variable domain GAGVSQSPRYKVAKRGQDVALRCDPISGHVSLFWYQQALGQGPEFLTYFQNEAQLDKSGLPSDRFFAERPEGSVSTLKIQRTQQEDSAVYLCASSFRFSYEQYFGPGTRLTVT.

This chain uses TRBV30 with TRBJ1-2; no definite D call. CDR3 length equals 13 residues. V was cut by 4 bases and J by 4 bases, with 13 bases left in between. In germline, CDR1 is GTSNPN, CDR2 SVGIG (reference sequence). CDR3 loop: CAWTHLVLYGYTF. The CDR3 DNA follows: TGTGCCTGGACGCACTTGGTTCTCTATGGCTACACCTTC. Complete variable domain (other parts from reference TRBV30 and TRBJ1-2): SQTIHQWPATLVQPVGSPLSLECTVEGTSNPNLYWYRQAAGRGLQLLFYSVGIGQISSEVPQNLSASRPQDRQFILSSKKLLLSDSGFYLCAWTHLVLYGYTFGSGTRLTVV.

The chain recombines TRBV13 with TRBJ2-7, with D possibly TRBD2 on 5 matching bases. From germline, CDR1 is PRHDT and CDR2 FYEKMQ (reference sequence). Trimming shortened V by 0 bases and J by 3 bases, and 12 bases separated the two germline ends. The CDR3 totals 15 residues. The CDR3 DNA follows: TGTGCCAGCAGCTTAGGGGGCGGGCCACACTACGAGCAGTACTTC. This encodes CASSLGGGPHYEQYF.

V is TRBV27 and J is TRBJ2-7, with D maybe TRBD2 (5 bases). Trimming took off 6 bases at V and 1 base at J, with 16 bases between the two ends. The CDR3 is made up of 15 amino acids. CDR1 is MNHEY, CDR2 SMNVEV, per germline (reference sequence). The CDR3 here is CASRSGSYTSYEQYF. As DNA, the CDR3 is TGTGCCAGCAGATCGGGGAGCTATACTTCCTACGAGCAGTACTTC.

The gene calls are TRBV6-5 and TRBJ1-1, with D possibly TRBD1 on 5 matching bases. V dropped 6 bases and J dropped 3 bases, with 11 bases sitting between them. Germline-derived CDR1 and CDR2 are MNHEY and SVGAGI. There are 13 residues in the CDR3. The CDR3 region is CASSRGTDTEAFF. CDR3 DNA: TGTGCCAGCAGCCGGGGGACGGACACTGAAGCTTTCTTT.

V is TRBV6-4 and J is TRBJ2-1; D not resolved. The CDR3 runs 13 residues. V was shortened by 5 bases and J by 1 base, with 6 bases between the two germline ends. Germline V gene sequence: CDR1 MRHNA, CDR2 SNTAGT. The CDR3 sequence: CASSPGSYNEQFF. Here the CDR3 DNA reads TGTGCCAGCAGTCCCGGTTCCTACAATGAGCAGTTCTTC.

This rearrangement joins TRBV6-2 or TRBV6-3 to TRBJ1-5; no clear D. CDR3 length: 14 amino acids. Germline V lookup: CDR1 MNHEY, CDR2 SVGEGT. V gave up 5 bases and J gave up 0 bases, with 8 bases separating them. The CDR3 bases are TGTGCCAGCAGTCGGTCTGCTAGCAATCAGCCCCAGCATTTT. This sequence encodes CASSRSASNQPQHF.

The chain joins TRBV5-4 to TRBJ2-1; 12 bases are a match to TRBD2. The germline V gene encodes CDR1 SGHNT and CDR2 YYREEE (reference sequence). The CDR3 covers 15 residues. V was clipped by 4 bases and J by 4 bases; unmatched bases: 3. CDR3 loop: CASSPGLAGYNEQFF. The CDR3 nucleotides read TGTGCCAGCAGCCCCGGACTAGCGGGGTACAATGAGCAGTTCTTC.

The chain uses TRBV18 and TRBJ2-7, with 7 bases identical to TRBD2. The CDR3 spans 16 residues. In germline, CDR1 is KGHSH, CDR2 LQKENI. The junction had 11 bases not matched to a gene; V was cut back by 3 bases and J by 3 bases. For the CDR3, the DNA is TGTGCCAGCTCACCCACCGCGAGCGGGGCGGACTACGAGCAGTACTTC. It codes for CASSPTASGADYEQYF. The entire variable domain, with the rest obtained from reference TRBV18 and TRBJ2-7, is as follows: NAGVMQNPRHLVRRRGQEARLRCSPMKGHSHVYWYRQLPEEGLKFMVYLQKENIIDESGMPKERFSAEFPKEGPSILRIQQVVRGDSAAYFCASSPTASGADYEQYFGPGTRLTVT.

CDR3 residues: CASSYNGAQGRAFF. The CDR3 DNA sequence: TGCGCCAGCAGCTACAACGGGGCCCAGGGGAGAGCTTTCTTT. V is TRBV5-1 and J is TRBJ1-1, with D possibly TRBD1 on 6 matching bases. There are 14 residues in the CDR3. Per the germline V gene, CDR1 is SGHRS and CDR2 is YFSETQ. V was pared by 3 bases and J by 10 bases, with 19 bases between.

The J gene is TRBJ2-7, the V gene TRBV7-6, with D unresolved. V lost 1 base and J lost 0, with 7 bases in between. The CDR3 spans 14 residues. CDR1 is SGHVS and CDR2 is FNYEAQ in the germline V gene. The CDR3 reads CASSLGRNSYEQYF. The CDR3 bases are TGTGCCAGCAGCTTAGGCAGGAACTCCTACGAGCAGTACTTC. Variable domain in full (rest from reference TRBV7-6 and TRBJ2-7): GAGVSQSPRYKVTKRGQDVALRCDPISGHVSLYWYRQALGQGPEFLTYFNYEAQQDKSGLPNDRFSAERPEGSISTLTIQRTEQRDSAMYRCASSLGRNSYEQYFGPGTRLTVT.

The chain carries TRBV2 and TRBJ2-3, with 8 bases aligning to TRBD1. Per the germline V gene, CDR1 is SNHLY and CDR2 is FYNNEI. CDR3 length equals 15 residues. The J segment lost 1 base and the V segment lost 5 bases, leaving 5 bases of the junction unmatched. Here the CDR3 reads CASSRTGSRTDTQYF. The CDR3 DNA follows: TGTGCCAGCAGTAGGACAGGGTCTCGCACAGATACGCAGTATTTT.

The V and J genes are TRBV6-5 and TRBJ2-5; 8 bases are a match to TRBD2. The CDR3 totals 15 residues. V was pared by 6 bases and J by 5 bases, with 11 bases of the junction left unmatched. Germline V CDR1 and CDR2: MNHEY, SVGAGI. The CDR3 DNA follows: TGTGCCAGCAGGCCCGGACTAGCTAAAGGGGAGACCCAGTACTTC. This codes for CASRPGLAKGETQYF.

The chain employs TRBV6-5 and TRBJ1-3; a weak D match, TRBD1 (5 bases). The CDR3 consists of 13 residues. Germline V lookup: CDR1 MNHEY, CDR2 SVGAGI. V was shortened by 6 bases and J by 1 base, with 7 bases between the two germline ends. For the CDR3, the DNA is TGTGCCAGCAGCGGGGGGTCTGGAAACACCATATATTTT. Translating it yields CASSGGSGNTIYF.

V usage is TRBV11-2 and J usage is TRBJ1-1; weak D call: TRBD1 (5 bases). V gave up 2 bases and J gave up 5 bases, with 12 bases separating them. The CDR3 has 14 residues. Germline CDR1 SGHAT, CDR2 FQNNGV. Here the CDR3 DNA reads TGTGCCAGCAGCTTACCGAGACAGAATACTGAAGCTTTCTTT. Residues: CASSLPRQNTEAFF.

A remark on this clone: The junction shows a germline mismatch at one end, possibly a read error. The gene calls are TRBV3-1 (or the pseudogene TRBV3-2) and TRBJ1-2; D gene uncertain. Germline CDR1 is LGHDT and CDR2 is YNNKEL (reference sequence). The CDR3 runs 13 residues. CDR3 residues: CASSSPRGDTGAF. CDR3 DNA sequence: TGTGCCAGCAGCTCTCCCCGGGGAGACACCGGGGCCTTC.